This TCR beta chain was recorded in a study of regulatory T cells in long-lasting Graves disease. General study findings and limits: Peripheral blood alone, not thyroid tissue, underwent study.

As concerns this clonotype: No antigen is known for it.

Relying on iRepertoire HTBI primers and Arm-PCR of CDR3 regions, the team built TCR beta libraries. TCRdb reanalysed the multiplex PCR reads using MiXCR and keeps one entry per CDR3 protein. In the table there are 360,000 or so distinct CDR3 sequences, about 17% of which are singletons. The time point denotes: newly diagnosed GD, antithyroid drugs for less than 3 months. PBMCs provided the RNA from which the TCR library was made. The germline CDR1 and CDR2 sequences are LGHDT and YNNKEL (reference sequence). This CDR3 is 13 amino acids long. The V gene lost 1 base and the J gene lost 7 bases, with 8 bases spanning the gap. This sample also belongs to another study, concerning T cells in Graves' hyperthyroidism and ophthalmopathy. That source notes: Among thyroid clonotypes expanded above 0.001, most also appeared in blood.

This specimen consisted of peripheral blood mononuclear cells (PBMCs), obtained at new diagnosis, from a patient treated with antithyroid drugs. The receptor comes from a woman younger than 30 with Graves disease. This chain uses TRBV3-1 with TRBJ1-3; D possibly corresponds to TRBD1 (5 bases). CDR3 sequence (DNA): TGTGCCAGCAGCCAAGCGGGGCGGAACACCATATATTTT. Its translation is CASSQAGRNTIYF.